Presented here are 29 T cell receptor beta chains from one specimen sequenced in a study of cytomegalovirus exposure and HLA in healthy donors. The method was immunoSEQ multiplex PCR; TCRdb's version includes in-frame clones alone and lacks a portion of them. The data show over 200,000 clones, around 91% seen once. The sample was PBMCs. The receptors were gathered from a woman under 40 in good health and CMV-seronegative.

V and J are TRBV6-6 and TRBJ2-7; 10 positions agree with TRBD2. The germline V gene encodes CDR1 MNHNY and CDR2 SVGAGI (reference sequence). The junction had 0 bases not matched to a gene; V was cut back by 2 bases and J by 2 bases. This CDR3 is built from 14 residues. CDR3 protein: CASSYTSGTYEQYF. The CDR3 nucleotides read TGTGCCAGCAGTTACACTAGCGGGACCTACGAGCAGTACTTC.

The gene calls are TRBV15 and TRBJ2-7; 12 bases fit TRBD2. J lost 4 bases, V lost 2 bases, and 9 bases had no gene match. CDR1 and CDR2 from the germline V gene are LNHNV and YYDKDF (reference sequence). The CDR3 has 17 amino acids. CDR3 sequence (DNA): TGTGCCACCAGCAGAAAACATGCTAGCGGGAGGGATTACGAGCAGTACTTC. It yields the protein CATSRKHASGRDYEQYF. The full variable domain, its missing parts supplied by reference TRBV15 and TRBJ2-7, is DAMVIQNPRYQVTQFGKPVTLSCSQTLNHNVMYWYQQKSSQAPKLLFHYYDKDFNNEADTPDNFQSRRPNTSFCFLDIRSPGLGDTAMYLCATSRKHASGRDYEQYFGPGTRLTVT.

The chain links TRBV28 to TRBJ2-5; the match to TRBD2 covers 8 bases. Per the germline V gene, CDR1 is MDHEN and CDR2 is SYDVKM. The CDR3 covers 15 residues. The ends lost 5 bases at V and 2 bases at J; junction bases unmatched: 7. The CDR3 DNA follows: TGTGCCAGCAGTGGAAAACTAGCGGTGCAAGAGACCCAGTACTTC. It translates to CASSGKLAVQETQYF.

The chain recombines TRBV7-2 with TRBJ2-4; D is possibly TRBD1 (5 bases). The CDR3 has 15 amino acids. With 5 bases removed from V and 3 bases from J, the gap between germline ends came to 14 bases. Germline V gene sequence: CDR1 SGHTA, CDR2 FQGNSA. The DNA for the CDR3 is TGTGCCAGCAGCCCCAGCAGGGTCGTCAAAAACATTCAGTACTTC. Its translation is CASSPSRVVKNIQYF.

V usage is TRBV28 and J usage is TRBJ2-3; D is undetermined. V was trimmed by 2 bases and J by 0 bases, leaving 18 bases between them. The length of the CDR3 is 18 residues. Germline assignment: CDR1 MDHEN and CDR2 SYDVKM. The CDR3 loop reads CASSLVLGGPTSTDTQYF. CDR3 nucleotide sequence: TGTGCCAGCAGTTTAGTCCTGGGCGGTCCGACTAGCACAGATACGCAGTATTTT. The full variable domain, completed using reference TRBV28 and TRBJ2-3, is DVKVTQSSRYLVKRTGEKVFLECVQDMDHENMFWYRQDPGLGLRLIYFSYDVKMKEKGDIPEGYSVSREKKERFSLILESASTNQTSMYLCASSLVLGGPTSTDTQYFGPGTRLTVL.

V usage is TRBV7-9 and J usage is TRBJ1-1; TRBD1 matches 7 bases. Germline V gene sequence: CDR1 SEHNR, CDR2 FQNEAQ (reference sequence). This CDR3 spans 14 amino acids. The ends lost 1 base at V and 3 bases at J; junction bases unmatched: 2. The CDR3 loop is CASSLGGQHTEAFF. CDR3 sequence (DNA): TGTGCCAGCAGCTTAGGGGGACAGCACACTGAAGCTTTCTTT.

J is TRBJ2-1 and V is TRBV9; 9 bases line up with TRBD1. The trim removed 0 bases at V and 0 bases at J, leaving 13 bases unmatched. This CDR3 has 20 residues. Germline V gives CDR1 SGDLS, CDR2 YYNGEE. The CDR3 here is CASSVEGTGTLGGSYNEQFF. Written as DNA, the CDR3 is TGTGCCAGCAGCGTAGAGGGGACAGGGACCCTGGGAGGCTCCTACAATGAGCAGTTCTTC.

The chain couples TRBV11-2 to TRBJ2-2; no clear D. This CDR3 contains 15 residues. From germline, CDR1 is SGHAT and CDR2 FQNNGV. Trimming removed 1 base from V and 0 bases from J, with 6 bases in between. The CDR3 region has the DNA TGTGCCAGCAGCTTAGGGACCTCGAACACCGGGGAGCTGTTTTTT. This gives the protein CASSLGTSNTGELFF. Looking up the rest from reference TRBV11-2 and TRBJ2-2 gives the full variable domain: EAGVAQSPRYKIIEKRQSVAFWCNPISGHATLYWYQQILGQGPKLLIQFQNNGVVDDSQLPKDRFSAERLKGVDSTLKIQPAKLEDSAVYLCASSLGTSNTGELFFGEGSRLTVL.

In this sample, this clone turned up a few times. Within the sample, other DNA sequences also encode this same CDR3. This sequence joins TRBV19 and TRBJ2-5; 11 positions match TRBD1. J was trimmed by 5 bases and V by 5 bases; bases with no gene match: 4. The CDR3 loop spans 14 amino acids. Germline assignment: CDR1 LNHDA and CDR2 SQIVND (reference sequence). In DNA, the CDR3 is TGTGCCAGTAGTCCCGGGACAGGGGGGGAGACCCAGTACTTC. This sequence encodes CASSPGTGGETQYF.

This clone showed up just once. Sequence at one end of the junction differs from germline and may be a read error. The V call is TRBV7-6, the J call TRBJ1-3, with 12 bases aligning to TRBD1. Germline CDR1 and CDR2: SGHVS and FNYEAQ. The CDR3 has 18 residues. CDR3 DNA sequence: TGTGCCAGCAGTTTAGGGACAGGGGGCAGTCTCTCTAGAAACACCATATATTTT. This sequence encodes CASSLGTGGSLSRNTIYF.

This sequence joins TRBV11-3 and TRBJ2-6; no definite D call. CDR3 length: 14 residues. Germline V CDR1 and CDR2: SGHNT, YENEEA. V lost 5 bases and J lost 4, with 9 bases in between. The chain's CDR3 is CASSPGPGANVLTF. CDR3 bases: TGTGCCAGCAGCCCAGGCCCCGGGGCCAACGTCCTGACTTTC.

This chain connects TRBV9 to TRBJ2-7; perhaps D is TRBD1 or TRBD2 (6 bases each). CDR3 length: 14 residues. Germline CDR1 reads SGDLS; CDR2 reads YYNGEE. The germline V and J ends were trimmed by 0 bases and 5 bases, with 12 bases remaining between them. The CDR3 here is CASSVEGGQDEQYF. CDR3 coding DNA: TGTGCCAGCAGCGTAGAGGGGGGCCAGGACGAGCAGTACTTC.

This sequence joins TRBV5-4 and TRBJ2-3; tentatively, D is TRBD1 (5 bases). Trimming pared 2 bases from V and 5 bases from J, leaving 9 bases between. CDR1 is SGHNT and CDR2 is YYREEE in the germline V gene (reference sequence). The CDR3 sequence is 13 residues long. CDR3 loop: CASSFSGLDTQYF. In nucleotides, the CDR3 is TGTGCCAGCAGCTTTTCAGGGTTAGATACGCAGTATTTT.

CDR3 loop: CASSGTSRTTDTQYF. In DNA form, the CDR3 reads TGTGCCAGCAGCGGGACTAGCCGAACCACAGATACGCAGTATTTT. V and J are TRBV9 and TRBJ2-3; TRBD2 aligns across 8 bases. Germline lookup yields CDR1 SGDLS and CDR2 YYNGEE. The junction had 5 bases not matched to a gene; V was cut back by 3 bases and J by 2 bases. CDR3 length: 15 amino acids.

The chain joins TRBV5-5 to TRBJ2-7; the D gene could be TRBD1 or TRBD2 (5 bases each). Per germline, CDR1 SGHKS and CDR2 YYEKEE (reference sequence). V was pared by 6 bases and J by 3 bases, with 19 bases between. The CDR3 has 15 residues. This CDR3 is CASIPSPGSLYEQYF. Written as DNA, the CDR3 is TGTGCCAGCATTCCAAGTCCAGGGAGCCTCTACGAGCAGTACTTC. The complete variable domain, with remaining parts taken from reference TRBV5-5 and TRBJ2-7, reads DAGVTQSPTHLIKTRGQQVTLRCSPISGHKSVSWYQQVLGQGPQFIFQYYEKEERGRGNFPDRFSARQFPNYSSELNVNALLLGDSALYLCASIPSPGSLYEQYFGPGTRLTVT.

The chain links TRBV19 to TRBJ2-7; TRBD1 agrees at 7 bases. Trimming removed 5 bases from V and 0 bases from J; junction bases left unmatched: 4. The CDR3 is 14 residues long. Germline V gene sequence: CDR1 LNHDA, CDR2 SQIVND (reference sequence). This CDR3 reads CASSPRTGSYEQYF. The CDR3 DNA sequence: TGTGCCAGTAGTCCTCGGACAGGCTCCTACGAGCAGTACTTC.

V is TRBV19 and J is TRBJ2-7, with D possibly TRBD1 on 6 matching bases. Deletions cut 6 bases from V and 3 bases from J, with 12 bases between. The germline V gene encodes CDR1 LNHDA and CDR2 SQIVND (reference sequence). The CDR3 totals 13 residues. CDR3: CASSQTGYYEQYF. DNA of the CDR3: TGTGCCAGTAGCCAAACAGGGTACTACGAGCAGTACTTC.

The rearrangement links TRBV11-2 to TRBJ2-1; 8 nucleotides line up with TRBD2. The CDR3 runs 17 residues. V was clipped by 1 base and J by 5 bases; unmatched bases: 10. Looked up from germline, CDR1 is SGHAT and CDR2 is FQNNGV. DNA of the CDR3: TGTGCCAGCAGCTTAGGTATCGGGACTAGAGTCAACAATGAGCAGTTCTTC. Protein sequence: CASSLGIGTRVNNEQFF.

The chain employs TRBV30 and TRBJ2-7, with 10 bases identical to TRBD1. The V segment lost 5 bases and the J segment 4 bases; nucleotides outside the gene matches: 5. The CDR3 extends over 13 amino acids. Germline assignment: CDR1 GTSNPN and CDR2 SVGIG (reference sequence). This chain's CDR3 is CAWGQGVPYEQYF. The CDR3 nucleotides read TGTGCCTGGGGACAGGGGGTACCTTACGAGCAGTACTTC.

The chain recombines TRBV6-1 with TRBJ1-2; TRBD1 is a possible D gene (6 bases). With 3 bases removed from V and 4 bases from J, the gap between germline ends came to 9 bases. Germline loops: CDR1 MNHNS, CDR2 SASEGT. The CDR3 has 13 amino acids. CDR3 in amino acids: CASSDGTSYGYTF. The CDR3 nucleotides are TGTGCCAGCAGTGACGGGACAAGCTATGGCTACACCTTC.

The chain has TRBV10-3 and TRBJ2-3; the D gene is possibly TRBD1 (6 bases). Germline CDR1 reads ENHRY; CDR2 reads SYGVKD. With 7 bases removed from V and 1 base from J, the gap between germline ends came to 6 bases. The CDR3 is made up of 12 amino acids. The CDR3 here is CAIKGGTDTQYF. The CDR3, as DNA: TGTGCCATCAAGGGGGGCACAGATACGCAGTATTTT.

This chain uses TRBV28 with TRBJ2-7, with D possibly matching TRBD2 (6 bases). Germline V CDR1 and CDR2: MDHEN, SYDVKM. V was shortened by 6 bases and J by 2 bases, with 14 bases between the two germline ends. The CDR3 length is 14 residues. CDR3 sequence reads: CASRKPGLAYEQYF. The CDR3 DNA sequence: TGTGCCAGCAGGAAGCCGGGACTGGCCTACGAGCAGTACTTC.

This clone was picked up a small number of times. The V and J genes are TRBV29-1 and TRBJ2-2, with 8 bases fitting TRBD1. The CDR3 is 15 amino acids. V was pared by 6 bases and J by 5 bases, with 11 bases of the junction left unmatched. The germline V gene encodes CDR1 SQVTM and CDR2 ANQGSEA. This CDR3 is CSVEKGQGRTGELFF. DNA of the CDR3: TGCAGCGTCGAGAAAGGACAGGGTCGGACCGGGGAGCTGTTTTTT.

The rearrangement uses TRBV5-5 and TRBJ1-4; D not certain. The CDR3 has 17 residues. In germline, CDR1 is SGHKS, CDR2 YYEKEE (reference sequence). With 0 bases removed from V and 0 bases from J, the gap between germline ends came to 12 bases. In nucleotides, the CDR3 is TGTGCCAGCAGCTTGGAATGGCCCTCAGCAACTAATGAAAAACTGTTTTTT. Translated, it gives CASSLEWPSATNEKLFF. Variable domain in full (rest from reference TRBV5-5 and TRBJ1-4): DAGVTQSPTHLIKTRGQQVTLRCSPISGHKSVSWYQQVLGQGPQFIFQYYEKEERGRGNFPDRFSARQFPNYSSELNVNALLLGDSALYLCASSLEWPSATNEKLFFGSGTQLSVL.

The V call is TRBV7-8, the J call TRBJ2-3; D is undetermined. The germline V gene encodes CDR1 SGHVS and CDR2 FQNEAQ. The length of the CDR3 is 14 residues. Trimming cost V 1 base and J 0 bases, with 5 bases left between them. CDR3 protein: CASSLGFSTDTQYF. The CDR3 coding sequence is TGTGCCAGCAGCTTAGGGTTTAGCACAGATACGCAGTATTTT.

This chain uses TRBV4-2 with TRBJ2-7, with D possibly called TRBD1 or TRBD2 (5 bases each). This CDR3 contains 16 residues. V lost 1 base and J 5 bases, leaving 18 bases between the germline ends. From germline, CDR1 is LGHNA and CDR2 YNFKEQ. The DNA of the CDR3 is TGTGCCAGCAGCCAAGGAGCTGGGGGTCCGTCTGACGAGCAGTACTTC. It translates to CASSQGAGGPSDEQYF.

This sequence joins TRBV5-1 and TRBJ2-1, with 7 positions matching TRBD2. The junction had 9 bases not matched to a gene; V was cut back by 6 bases and J by 6 bases. The germline V gene has CDR1 SGHRS and CDR2 YFSETQ. This CDR3 has 14 amino acids. The CDR3: CASKRDSSCNEQFF. CDR3 nucleotide sequence: TGCGCCAGCAAGCGGGATAGTAGTTGCAATGAGCAGTTCTTC.

CDR3 region: CASSLRGAGNTIYF. CDR3 in DNA: TGTGCCAGCAGTCTCAGGGGGGCTGGAAACACCATATATTTT. This chain connects TRBV2 to TRBJ1-3, with TRBD1 matching 7 bases. Germline CDR1 and CDR2: SNHLY and FYNNEI. After removal of 5 bases from V and 2 bases from J, the junction contained 3 bases not matched to a gene. CDR3 length equals 14 residues.

The gene calls are TRBV29-1 and TRBJ1-4; no reliable D call. The V end lost 0 bases, the J end lost 5 bases, and 10 bases lay between the germline ends. This CDR3 spans 14 amino acids. CDR1 is SQVTM, CDR2 ANQGSEA, per germline. The CDR3 coding sequence is TGCAGCGTTGAAGATAGGAACTCCAATGAAAAACTGTTTTTT. Translating it yields CSVEDRNSNEKLFF.